Given below is one T cell receptor (beta chain) in context. Its antigen has not been determined. No base quality information exists; no much larger clone differs at one position. The sample comes from a study of CD8 T cells in ankylosing spondylitis (dated 2017 in TCRdb). Context from the whole study: To find TCR variants linked to disease, the study profiled T cell receptor beta repertoires in ankylosing spondylitis patients and healthy donors. In total, the full study cohort was made up of roughly 100 healthy donors and 25 to 30 ankylosing spondylitis patients. Peripheral blood was sampled, and synovial fluid was also collected from ankylosing spondylitis patients. Paper-wide results and their limitations: A CD8+ phenotype was shown by the disease-linked clones, which were found at relatively low frequencies in peripheral blood. Blood from ankylosing spondylitis patients appeared to be characterized by a TCR beta motif made up of seven or eight highly homologous amino acid variants. Some motif variants were previously reported in synovial fluid and blood of reactive arthritis patients, suggesting common disease-initiation mechanisms. According to the report, matched synovial fluid samples from ankylosing spondylitis patients were significantly enriched for the disease-linked clones.

Data came from an Illumina HiSeq 2500. TCR beta libraries were prepared by quantitative 5'-RACE with molecular barcodes. As for the original processing: Disease-linked TCR variants were identified with a new computational method built on a probabilistic model of VDJ rearrangement. Using fastp at Q25 and MiXCR, TCRdb reprocessed the public reads and kept productive beta chains. Rows with one shared CDR3 protein collapse into an entry with the most common genes and DNA. The V and J calls shown here were made by TCRdb, not taken from the authors' results. This sample comprises fewer than 450,000 distinct CDR3 sequences, 17% of them detected only once. The top ten clones comprise 1% of the sample. The TCR was taken from a male donor with ankylosing spondylitis. Sequenced material: blood, either unsorted or a sorted T cell fraction (not recorded which).

The CDR3 loop reads CASRRQLYNEQFF. The nucleotide sequence reads as follows: TGTGCCAGCAGACGACAGCTCTACAATGAGCAGTTCTTC. The chain couples TRBV5-4 to TRBJ2-1; TRBD1 is possibly the D segment (5 matching bases). Sequences SGHNT (CDR1) and YYREEE (CDR2) are obtained from the germline V gene (reference sequence). The CDR3 runs 13 amino acids, cysteine and phenylalanine included. The entry retains the CDR3 DNA only, 39 bases that are in frame from base 1. V loses 5 bases, J loses 3 bases, and the germline ends lie 9 bases apart.